The sequence of this T cell receptor beta chain was determined in a study of cytomegalovirus exposure and HLA in healthy donors. Sequenced by immunoSEQ multiplex PCR; TCRdb stores in-frame clones only, minus some. The data contain about 360,000 clones, more than 80% of them singletons. The germline gives CDR1 MDHEN, CDR2 SYDVKM. The CDR3 has 16 residues. The V segment lost 5 bases and the J segment 5 bases; nucleotides outside the gene matches: 12. Input material: PBMCs. This receptor was identified in a woman younger than 30 in good health and CMV-seronegative. The chain couples TRBV28 to TRBJ1-2; 9 nucleotides align to TRBD1. The CDR3, as DNA: TGTGCCAGCAGTGATCGCCCGGGACAGGGTTGGTATGGCTACACCTTC. This gives the protein CASSDRPGQGWYGYTF.